These 25 T cell receptor beta chains share one sample of origin, sequenced in a study of blood T cell repertoires in COVID-19. This table comes from immunoSEQ multiplex PCR, and its TCRdb copy is limited to in-frame clones, with some not included. The sample consists of over 100,000 clones, 82% of them appearing once. The sample taken for sequencing was peripheral blood. These TCRs come from a man between 65 and 80 years old with acute or convalescent COVID-19.

The V and J genes are TRBV28 and TRBJ2-1; 8 bases match TRBD2. The CDR3 totals 12 residues. From germline, CDR1 is MDHEN and CDR2 SYDVKM. The V and J ends lost 8 bases and 8 bases, in that order; junction bases with no gene match: 5. Here the CDR3 DNA reads TGTGCCAGCGGCGGGACTAGTCATGAGCAGTTCTTC. Protein: CASGGTSHEQFF.

This clone was found once. The chain is built from TRBV19 and TRBJ1-1, with unresolved D. Germline CDR1 and CDR2: LNHDA and SQIVND (reference sequence). The CDR3 runs 13 residues. V was cut by 5 bases and J by 1 base, with 8 bases left in between. CDR3 sequence: CASSAQANTEAFF. Written as DNA, the CDR3 is TGTGCCAGTAGTGCGCAAGCGAACACTGAAGCTTTCTTT.

The chain combines TRBV5-1 with TRBJ2-7; 8 positions agree with TRBD1. CDR1 and CDR2 (germline): SGHRS, YFSETQ. V shed 4 bases, J shed 3 bases, and the junction held 12 bases outside the gene matches. CDR3 length: 16 amino acids. CDR3: CASSPRQGNFDYEQYF. The CDR3, as DNA: TGCGCCAGCAGCCCGAGACAGGGGAACTTCGACTACGAGCAGTACTTC. Supplemented by reference TRBV5-1 and TRBJ2-7, the full variable domain reads KAGVTQTPRYLIKTRGQQVTLSCSPISGHRSVSWYQQTPGQGLQFLFEYFSETQRNKGNFPGRFSGRQFSNSRSEMNVSTLELGDSALYLCASSPRQGNFDYEQYFGPGTRLTVT.

The chain combines TRBV27 with TRBJ1-5; the D gene is possibly TRBD1 (6 bases). CDR3 length equals 13 residues. V shed 4 bases and J shed 6 bases, with 10 bases lying between them. Germline CDR1 MNHEY, CDR2 SMNVEV (reference sequence). The CDR3 region is CASSSQGPQPQHF. CDR3 in DNA: TGTGCCAGCAGTTCTCAGGGGCCTCAGCCCCAGCATTTT.

CDR3 in amino acids: CASSDQYGYTF. Here the CDR3 DNA reads TGCGCCAGCAGTGACCAGTATGGCTACACCTTC. The V and J genes are TRBV10-1 and TRBJ1-2; unclear D gene. Germline V gives CDR1 WNHNN, CDR2 SYGVQD (reference sequence). The CDR3 totals 11 residues. Trimming removed 3 bases at V and 5 bases at J, with 4 bases between.

The genes are TRBV28 and TRBJ2-3; 9 nucleotides align to TRBD1. The CDR3 covers 16 residues. After removal of 6 bases from V and 2 bases from J, the junction contained 9 bases not matched to a gene. Germline V gene sequence: CDR1 MDHEN, CDR2 SYDVKM. CDR3 protein: CASSRPRTGATDTQYF. DNA for the CDR3: TGTGCCAGCAGCCGGCCCCGGACAGGGGCCACAGATACGCAGTATTTT.

The chain employs TRBV5-1 and TRBJ1-1; the D gene is possibly TRBD1 (6 bases). The CDR3 length is 11 residues. Germline-derived CDR1 and CDR2 are SGHRS and YFSETQ. V was cut by 5 bases and J by 11 bases, with 13 bases left in between. The CDR3 loop is CASSAQGRAFF. The DNA of the CDR3 is TGCGCCAGCAGTGCACAGGGCCGGGCTTTCTTT.

The chain couples TRBV2 to TRBJ1-2; D is unclear. With 6 bases removed from V and 3 bases from J, the gap between germline ends came to 8 bases. Germline V CDR1 and CDR2: SNHLY, FYNNEI. The CDR3 covers 12 residues. Here the CDR3 reads CASRSHDYGYTF. The CDR3 coding sequence is TGTGCCAGCAGGTCACATGACTATGGCTACACCTTC.

The chain joins TRBV18 to TRBJ1-1; 7 nucleotides line up with TRBD1. V was pared by 5 bases and J by 0 bases, with 12 bases of the junction left unmatched. This CDR3 has 17 residues. Germline V CDR1 and CDR2: KGHSH, LQKENI. The CDR3 loop reads CASSSSGTVALNTEAFF. The CDR3 coding sequence is TGTGCCAGCTCATCTTCCGGGACAGTGGCCCTGAACACTGAAGCTTTCTTT.

This sequence joins TRBV28 and TRBJ1-1, with 7 bases identical to TRBD1. The CDR3 spans 15 residues. V shed 2 bases, J shed 0 bases, and the junction held 3 bases outside the gene matches. Per germline, CDR1 MDHEN and CDR2 SYDVKM. The CDR3: CASSLMDRLNTEAFF. In nucleotides, the CDR3 is TGTGCCAGCAGTTTAATGGACAGGCTGAACACTGAAGCTTTCTTT. Together with reference TRBV28 and TRBJ1-1, the CDR3 gives the full variable domain: DVKVTQSSRYLVKRTGEKVFLECVQDMDHENMFWYRQDPGLGLRLIYFSYDVKMKEKGDIPEGYSVSREKKERFSLILESASTNQTSMYLCASSLMDRLNTEAFFGQGTRLTVV.

This chain connects TRBV5-4 to TRBJ1-1, with 8 bases identical to TRBD1. The CDR3 totals 17 residues. Per germline, CDR1 SGHNT and CDR2 YYREEE (reference sequence). The trim removed 0 bases at V and 6 bases at J, leaving 13 bases unmatched. The CDR3 is CASSLVGQGALKAEAFF. The CDR3 nucleotides read TGTGCCAGCAGCTTGGTAGGACAGGGCGCCTTGAAGGCTGAAGCTTTCTTT.

There are a few counts of this clone. CDR3: CASSETVIMNTEAFF. The CDR3 nucleotides read TGTGCCAGCAGTGAAACAGTGATCATGAACACTGAAGCTTTCTTT. The chain employs TRBV28 and TRBJ1-1; D remains ambiguous. Germline V lookup: CDR1 MDHEN, CDR2 SYDVKM. CDR3 size: 15 residues. The V end was cut by 5 bases, the J end by 0 bases, with 13 bases between.

The V and J genes are TRBV5-1 and TRBJ2-2; 9 bases are shared with TRBD1. Germline values: CDR1 SGHRS, CDR2 YFSETQ. The CDR3 is 15 amino acids. Unmatched junction bases numbered 4, after V lost 3 bases and J lost 4 bases. The DNA of the CDR3 is TGCGCCAGCAGCTGGGGACAGGGCGGCACCGGGGAGCTGTTTTTT. Translated: CASSWGQGGTGELFF.

This clone was picked up one time. This sequence joins TRBV7-2 and TRBJ2-5; tentatively, D is TRBD1 (5 bases). The CDR3 has 14 residues. Germline values: CDR1 SGHTA, CDR2 FQGNSA. Trimming pared 6 bases from V and 4 bases from J, leaving 15 bases between. The CDR3 region has the DNA TGTGCCAGCAGGGGGCTCATACTTCGAGAGACCCAGTACTTC. This encodes CASRGLILRETQYF.

The V call is TRBV27, the J call TRBJ1-5, with D hard to call. The CDR3 is 14 residues long. The germline V gene encodes CDR1 MNHEY and CDR2 SMNVEV (reference sequence). Trimming left V 3 bases short and J 4 bases short, with 10 bases between. Here the CDR3 DNA reads TGTGCCAGCAGTTTGTCAGTTCCTAATCAGCCCCAGCATTTT. Amino acid sequence: CASSLSVPNQPQHF.

This chain links TRBV6-5 with TRBJ1-3; D may be TRBD1 (5 bases). The CDR3 consists of 15 residues. V shed 8 bases and J shed 4 bases, with 18 bases lying between them. Germline CDR1 MNHEY, CDR2 SVGAGI. Here the CDR3 reads CASRTGRGWGNTIYF. The DNA for the CDR3 is TGTGCCAGCCGCACCGGGAGGGGTTGGGGAAACACCATATATTTT.

The genes are TRBV28 and TRBJ1-4; maybe TRBD1 (6 bases). The CDR3 is 14 amino acids. CDR1 and CDR2 from the germline V gene are MDHEN and SYDVKM. With 7 bases removed from V and 2 bases from J, the gap between germline ends came to 11 bases. The CDR3 DNA follows: TGTGCCAGCACAGGGGTCGGGACTAATGAAAAACTGTTTTTT. It yields the protein CASTGVGTNEKLFF.

This clone has just a few counts. The rearrangement links TRBV25-1 to TRBJ1-1; 7 bases are shared with TRBD1. The CDR3 is made up of 15 amino acids. V trimming: 5 bases; J trimming: 7 bases; junction bases outside the gene matches: 13. Germline V gene data show CDR1 as MGHDK and CDR2 as SYGVNS. CDR3 sequence (DNA): TGTGCCAGCAGTCTCAACCCCACAGGGGACGGTGAAGCTTTCTTT. Protein product: CASSLNPTGDGEAFF.

This clone was observed once. V and J are TRBV9 and TRBJ2-1, with a weak D call TRBD2 (6 bases). Trimming shortened V by 0 bases and J by 8 bases, and 15 bases separated the two germline ends. From germline, CDR1 is SGDLS and CDR2 YYNGEE. This CDR3 has 15 residues. CDR3 sequence reads: CASSVAGLFADEQFF. DNA of the CDR3: TGTGCCAGCAGCGTAGCCGGACTATTTGCAGATGAGCAGTTCTTC.

The chain joins TRBV6-2 or TRBV6-3 to TRBJ1-5; D is unclear. Between the trimmed V and J ends, which lost 6 bases and 0 bases, there was a span of 6 bases. This CDR3 is 13 amino acids long. The germline CDR1 and CDR2 sequences are MNHEY and SVGEGT. This CDR3 is CASSLHSNQPQHF. As DNA, the CDR3 is TGTGCCAGCAGCCTACATAGCAATCAGCCCCAGCATTTT.

The V and J genes are TRBV19 and TRBJ2-7; D not resolved. V lost 6 bases and J 4 bases, leaving 7 bases between the germline ends. This CDR3 comprises 11 residues. Per germline, CDR1 LNHDA and CDR2 SQIVND (reference sequence). The CDR3 sequence is CASRSEYEQYF. DNA for the CDR3: TGTGCCAGTAGGTCAGAATACGAGCAGTACTTC.

The V call is TRBV15, the J call TRBJ2-5, with D hard to call. CDR3 size: 15 residues. Germline V gene sequence: CDR1 LNHNV, CDR2 YYDKDF (reference sequence). V was pared by 5 bases and J by 4 bases, with 17 bases between. CDR3 in DNA: TGTGCCACCAGCGCGCGGAAACGGTACTCAGAGACCCAGTACTTC. Protein: CATSARKRYSETQYF.

V and J are TRBV19 and TRBJ1-6; D might be TRBD1 (6 bases). There are 20 residues in the CDR3. Germline-derived CDR1 and CDR2 are LNHDA and SQIVND (reference sequence). V was clipped by 3 bases and J by 0 bases, with 21 bases between them. The CDR3 DNA follows: TGTGCCAGTAGTATGGGACATCTACTCTCCGCGAGCTCCTATAATTCACCCCTCCACTTT. Its translation: CASSMGHLLSASSYNSPLHF.

This chain uses TRBV25-1 with TRBJ2-3, with D possibly being TRBD2 (5 bases). From germline, CDR1 is MGHDK and CDR2 SYGVNS. Trimming cost V 6 bases and J 2 bases, with 18 bases left between them. This CDR3 has 16 amino acids. The DNA for the CDR3 is TGTGCCAGCAGCTTATCCGGAGAGCGGTTCACAGATACGCAGTATTTT. Its protein is CASSLSGERFTDTQYF. The entire variable domain, with the rest obtained from reference TRBV25-1 and TRBJ2-3, is as follows: EADIYQTPRYLVIGTGKKITLECSQTMGHDKMYWYQQDPGMELHLIHYSYGVNSTEKGDLSSESTVSRIRTEHFPLTLESARPSHTSQYLCASSLSGERFTDTQYFGPGTRLTVL.

The gene calls are TRBV6-5 and TRBJ2-7; the match to TRBD2 covers 10 bases. V trimming: 8 bases; J trimming: 0 bases; junction bases outside the gene matches: 7. The CDR3 has 15 residues. The germline V gene encodes CDR1 MNHEY and CDR2 SVGAGI. The CDR3 region has the DNA TGTGCCAGCCTTCGGAGCGGGGGGGACTCCTACGAGCAGTACTTC. This gives the protein CASLRSGGDSYEQYF.